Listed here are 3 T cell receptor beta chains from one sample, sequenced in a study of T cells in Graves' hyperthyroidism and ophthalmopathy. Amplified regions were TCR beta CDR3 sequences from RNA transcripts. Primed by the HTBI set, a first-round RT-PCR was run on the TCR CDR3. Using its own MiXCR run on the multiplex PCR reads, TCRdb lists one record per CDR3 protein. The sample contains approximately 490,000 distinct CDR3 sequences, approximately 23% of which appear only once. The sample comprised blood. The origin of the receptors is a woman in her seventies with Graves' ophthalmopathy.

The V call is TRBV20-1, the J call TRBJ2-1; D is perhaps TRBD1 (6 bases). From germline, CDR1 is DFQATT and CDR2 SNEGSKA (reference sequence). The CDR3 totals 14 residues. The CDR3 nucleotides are TGCAGGGGGGCACGTAGGAGCTCCTACAATGAGCAGTTCTTC. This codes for CRGARRSSYNEQFF.

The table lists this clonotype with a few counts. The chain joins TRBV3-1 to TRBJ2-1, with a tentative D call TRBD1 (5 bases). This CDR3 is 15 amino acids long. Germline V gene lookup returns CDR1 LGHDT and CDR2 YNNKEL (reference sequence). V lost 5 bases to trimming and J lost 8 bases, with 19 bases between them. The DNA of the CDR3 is TGTGCCAGCAGCAAGGACACCACAACGCACGATGAGCAGTTCTTC. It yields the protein CASSKDTTTHDEQFF.

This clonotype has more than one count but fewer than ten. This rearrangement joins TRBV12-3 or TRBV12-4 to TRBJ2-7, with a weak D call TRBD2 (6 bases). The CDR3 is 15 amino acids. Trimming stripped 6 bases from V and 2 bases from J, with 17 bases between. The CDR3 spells CASSLMGRGPYEQYF. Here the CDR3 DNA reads TGTGCCAGCAGCCTCATGGGGCGGGGACCCTACGAGCAGTACTTC.